The next 30 T cell receptor beta chains were all read from a single sample in a study of blood T cell repertoires in COVID-19. Only in-frame clones appear in the TCRdb table, and some are missing; sequencing was by immunoSEQ multiplex PCR. There are approximately 330,000 clones in the sample; roughly 90% occur only once, and about 1% lies in the top ten. Sequenced input: peripheral blood. The origin of the receptors is a woman between 40 and 50 years old with COVID-19, enrolled during active disease.

The J gene is TRBJ2-7, the V gene TRBV3-1 (or the pseudogene TRBV3-2); D call uncertain. The CDR3 has 13 amino acids. In germline, CDR1 is LGHDT, CDR2 YNNKEL (reference sequence). The ends were cut back, 5 bases at V and 3 bases at J, with 11 bases in the middle. This CDR3 reads CASSSRYNYEQYF. CDR3 coding DNA: TGTGCCAGCAGCAGCCGTTATAACTACGAGCAGTACTTC.

In its sample, this clone was seen once. The chain carries TRBV19 and TRBJ1-5, with 8 bases lining up with TRBD1. Trimming took 3 bases from V and 7 from J; bases not matched to a gene: 8. The CDR3 spans 15 residues. The V gene's germline CDR1 is LNHDA and CDR2 SQIVND (reference sequence). Here the CDR3 DNA reads TGTGCCAGTAGTATCGGCAGGGGGCCCCAACAGCCCCAGCATTTT. Translated, it gives CASSIGRGPQQPQHF.

J is TRBJ1-1 and V is TRBV28; weak D call: TRBD1 (5 bases). The V gene's germline CDR1 is MDHEN and CDR2 SYDVKM. The CDR3 spans 14 residues. Trimming stripped 1 base from V and 4 bases from J, with 10 bases between. The CDR3, as DNA: TGTGCCAGCAGTTTATACGGGGGAGGCACTGAAGCTTTCTTT. This encodes CASSLYGGGTEAFF. Supplemented by reference TRBV28 and TRBJ1-1, the full variable domain reads DVKVTQSSRYLVKRTGEKVFLECVQDMDHENMFWYRQDPGLGLRLIYFSYDVKMKEKGDIPEGYSVSREKKERFSLILESASTNQTSMYLCASSLYGGGTEAFFGQGTRLTVV.

The chain's CDR3 is CASSSVDRGTDTQYF. For the CDR3, the DNA is TGTGCCAGCAGCTCCGTAGACAGGGGCACAGATACGCAGTATTTT. V usage is TRBV5-4 and J usage is TRBJ2-3; 7 bases fit TRBD1. Germline CDR1 reads SGHNT; CDR2 reads YYREEE (reference sequence). The CDR3 loop spans 15 amino acids. V shed 3 bases, J shed 1 base, and the junction held 5 bases outside the gene matches.

V and J are TRBV28 and TRBJ1-3, with unresolved D. The CDR3 sequence is 14 residues long. Germline lookup yields CDR1 MDHEN and CDR2 SYDVKM. The germline V and J ends were trimmed by 7 bases and 0 bases, with 10 bases remaining between them. The CDR3, as DNA: TGTGCCAGCACCGCGAGGAGCTCTGGAAACACCATATATTTT. It codes for CASTARSSGNTIYF. Full variable domain (outside the CDR3, taken from reference TRBV28 and TRBJ1-3): DVKVTQSSRYLVKRTGEKVFLECVQDMDHENMFWYRQDPGLGLRLIYFSYDVKMKEKGDIPEGYSVSREKKERFSLILESASTNQTSMYLCASTARSSGNTIYFGEGSWLTVV.

This chain links TRBV28 with TRBJ2-1, with 9 bases matching TRBD2. Germline-derived CDR1 and CDR2 are MDHEN and SYDVKM. Losses at the gene ends were 6 bases for V and 5 bases for J; bases not matched to a gene: 11. The CDR3 loop spans 16 amino acids. The CDR3 reads CASRGTSGRNNNEQFF. For the CDR3, the DNA is TGTGCCAGCAGGGGGACAAGCGGGAGGAACAACAATGAGCAGTTCTTC. Full variable domain (outside the CDR3, taken from reference TRBV28 and TRBJ2-1): DVKVTQSSRYLVKRTGEKVFLECVQDMDHENMFWYRQDPGLGLRLIYFSYDVKMKEKGDIPEGYSVSREKKERFSLILESASTNQTSMYLCASRGTSGRNNNEQFFGPGTRLTVL.

This chain connects TRBV11-1 to TRBJ1-2; 7 nucleotides align to TRBD1. The germline gives CDR1 SGHAT, CDR2 FQDESV (reference sequence). The length of the CDR3 is 15 residues. The ends lost 5 bases at V and 1 base at J; junction bases unmatched: 7. Here the CDR3 DNA reads TGTGCCAGCAGCCCCCGGACAGGTGATAACTATGGCTACACCTTC. This encodes CASSPRTGDNYGYTF.

This clone was observed a single time. The CDR3 DNA is TGTGCCAGCAGCTTACACGCGGGGCAAGAGACCCAGTACTTC. It is translated as CASSLHAGQETQYF. This sequence joins TRBV7-2 and TRBJ2-5, with D tentatively TRBD2 (6 bases). The CDR3 consists of 14 residues. Germline V gives CDR1 SGHTA, CDR2 FQGNSA. The V and J ends lost 2 bases and 2 bases respectively, with 9 bases between them. Drawing the rest from reference TRBV7-2 and TRBJ2-5, the complete variable domain is GAGVSQSPSNKVTEKGKDVELRCDPISGHTALYWYRQSLGQGLEFLIYFQGNSAPDKSGLPSDRFSAERTGGSVSTLTIQRTQQEDSAVYLCASSLHAGQETQYFGPGTRLLVL.

This chain uses TRBV6-2 or TRBV6-3 with TRBJ1-6; D is perhaps TRBD1 (6 bases). V was pared by 5 bases and J by 0 bases, with 17 bases between. CDR3 length: 18 amino acids. CDR1 and CDR2 from the germline V gene are MNHEY and SVGEGT. CDR3: CASSPFRTGRSYNSPLHF. DNA of the CDR3: TGTGCCAGCAGTCCCTTCCGAACAGGGCGCTCCTATAATTCACCCCTCCACTTT.

This clone came up once. The V call is TRBV28, the J call TRBJ1-6; D not resolved. The V end was cut by 6 bases, the J end by 9 bases, with 15 bases between. Germline V lookup: CDR1 MDHEN, CDR2 SYDVKM. This CDR3 contains 14 residues. The CDR3 sequence is CASRLPPSASPLHF. The CDR3 DNA reads TGTGCCAGCAGACTTCCCCCCTCTGCTTCACCCCTCCACTTT.

This clone was seen only once. This rearrangement joins TRBV2 to TRBJ1-1; no firm D call. Germline lookup yields CDR1 SNHLY and CDR2 FYNNEI. Trimming took off 7 bases at V and 0 bases at J, with 15 bases between the two ends. The CDR3 has 15 residues. The CDR3: CASTLSVPMNTEAFF. The CDR3, as DNA: TGTGCCAGCACTTTGAGCGTCCCTATGAACACTGAAGCTTTCTTT.

This clone came up once. This CDR3 reads CASSSYLGVSYNEQFF. As DNA, the CDR3 is TGTGCCAGCAGCTCCTATCTAGGGGTCTCCTACAATGAGCAGTTCTTC. This sequence joins TRBV7-9 and TRBJ2-1; a weak D match, TRBD1 (5 bases). This CDR3 spans 16 amino acids. Trimming shortened V by 4 bases and J by 0 bases, and 13 bases separated the two germline ends. Looked up from germline, CDR1 is SEHNR and CDR2 is FQNEAQ (reference sequence). The variable domain in full, with the rest retrieved from reference TRBV7-9 and TRBJ2-1, is DTGVSQNPRHKITKRGQNVTFRCDPISEHNRLYWYRQTLGQGPEFLTYFQNEAQLEKSRLLSDRFSAERPKGSFSTLEIQRTEQGDSAMYLCASSSYLGVSYNEQFFGPGTRLTVL.

This clone is a singleton in its sample. The rearrangement links TRBV3-1 (or the pseudogene TRBV3-2) to TRBJ1-2; 8 nucleotides agree with TRBD1. Per germline, CDR1 LGHDT and CDR2 YNNKEL (reference sequence). This CDR3 is 13 amino acids long. V was pared by 7 bases and J by 4 bases, with 5 bases of the junction left unmatched. Written as DNA, the CDR3 is TGTGCCAGCACCCGGGACAGGCTCTATGGCTACACCTTC. Protein product: CASTRDRLYGYTF.

As for this clone: The same CDR3 also results from other DNA sequences found in this sample. This chain joins TRBV27 and TRBJ2-7; 9 bases map to TRBD2. J gave up 3 bases and V 5 bases, and 5 bases lay outside the gene matches. Germline lookup yields CDR1 MNHEY and CDR2 SMNVEV (reference sequence). The CDR3 has 14 residues. The CDR3 sequence: CASSPGLADYEQYF. For the CDR3, the DNA is TGTGCCAGCAGTCCGGGACTAGCCGACTACGAGCAGTACTTC.

This clone was found once. This chain connects TRBV3-1 (or the pseudogene TRBV3-2) to TRBJ2-1; 13 bases align to TRBD2. Trimming cost V 4 bases and J 8 bases; bases outside gene matches: 5. Germline V lookup: CDR1 LGHDT, CDR2 YNNKEL (reference sequence). This CDR3 is built from 15 residues. The CDR3 loop reads CASSPWTSGGDEQFF. As DNA, the CDR3 is TGTGCCAGCAGCCCATGGACTAGCGGGGGCGATGAGCAGTTCTTC.

V is TRBV5-4 and J is TRBJ1-1; TRBD1 is a possible D gene (5 bases). The CDR3 has 13 residues. Germline values: CDR1 SGHNT, CDR2 YYREEE (reference sequence). Trimming removed 4 bases at V and 1 base at J, with 8 bases between. Here the CDR3 DNA reads TGTGCCAGCAGCGCCGACAGGAACACTGAAGCTTTCTTT. This gives the protein CASSADRNTEAFF. Together with reference TRBV5-4 and TRBJ1-1, the CDR3 gives the full variable domain: ETGVTQSPTHLIKTRGQQVTLRCSSQSGHNTVSWYQQALGQGPQFIFQYYREEENGRGNFPPRFSGLQFPNYSSELNVNALELDDSALYLCASSADRNTEAFFGQGTRLTVV.

This clone was seen a single time. J is TRBJ2-1 and V is TRBV9; D might be TRBD1 (6 bases). V dropped 2 bases and J dropped 8 bases, with 20 bases sitting between them. This CDR3 has 16 amino acids. The germline V gene has CDR1 SGDLS and CDR2 YYNGEE. The CDR3 reads CASSVPGTRLDHEQFF. CDR3 sequence (DNA): TGTGCCAGCAGCGTCCCCGGGACAAGGTTGGATCATGAGCAGTTCTTC.

The chain recombines TRBV5-1 with TRBJ1-1, with D tentatively TRBD1 (5 bases). Trimming cost V 1 base and J 8 bases, with 12 bases left between them. CDR1 is SGHRS, CDR2 YFSETQ, per germline. The CDR3 runs 13 residues. The CDR3: CASSLLSGAEAFF. In DNA form, the CDR3 reads TGCGCCAGCAGCTTGTTGAGCGGGGCAGAAGCTTTCTTT.

The V gene is TRBV10-1, the J gene TRBJ1-6; a weak D match, TRBD1 (6 bases). From germline, CDR1 is WNHNN and CDR2 SYGVQD (reference sequence). V lost 7 bases to trimming and J lost 12 bases, with 13 bases between them. The CDR3 runs 12 residues. The chain's CDR3 is CASKQGALPLHF. DNA for the CDR3: TGCGCCAGCAAACAGGGCGCTCTACCCCTCCACTTT.

The chain recombines TRBV5-1 with TRBJ1-5; 10 bases map to TRBD1. V lost 4 bases and J lost 0; bases outside the gene matches: 7. There are 17 residues in the CDR3. The germline gives CDR1 SGHRS, CDR2 YFSETQ. CDR3 coding DNA: TGCGCCAGCAGCCCCTGGGGACAGGGGCTTAGCAATCAGCCCCAGCATTTT. This sequence encodes CASSPWGQGLSNQPQHF.

The chain employs TRBV19 and TRBJ2-2; TRBD2 matches 16 bases. V dropped 7 bases and J dropped 4; count of bases not matched to a gene: 15. CDR1 is LNHDA and CDR2 is SQIVND in the germline V gene (reference sequence). This CDR3 is built from 20 residues. This chain's CDR3 is CASTSFLGTSGGATTGELFF. CDR3 coding DNA: TGTGCCAGTACATCTTTTTTAGGGACTAGCGGGGGGGCGACCACCGGGGAGCTGTTTTTT.

The gene calls are TRBV9 and TRBJ2-5; the match to TRBD2 covers 7 bases. The CDR3 length is 16 residues. V dropped 1 base and J dropped 3; count of bases not matched to a gene: 9. CDR1 is SGDLS, CDR2 YYNGEE, per germline. CDR3 sequence (DNA): TGTGCCAGCAGCGTACCTGATGTTGGGGGGGAAGAGACCCAGTACTTC. Its protein is CASSVPDVGGEETQYF.

This clone was recorded only once. This chain uses TRBV11-2 with TRBJ2-7; 9 positions match TRBD1. Looked up from germline, CDR1 is SGHAT and CDR2 is FQNNGV. CDR3 size: 14 residues. J gave up 4 bases and V 8 bases, and 9 bases lay outside the gene matches. CDR3 residues: CASQDRGPLYEQYF. The CDR3 coding sequence is TGTGCCAGCCAGGACAGGGGCCCCCTATACGAGCAGTACTTC.

The chain employs TRBV27 and TRBJ1-1, with 8 bases fitting TRBD1. The CDR3 consists of 14 residues. Losses at the gene ends were 2 bases for V and 5 bases for J; bases not matched to a gene: 4. Germline V CDR1 and CDR2: MNHEY, SMNVEV (reference sequence). The CDR3 nucleotides are TGTGCCAGCAGTTTAGACAGGGGTTGGACTGAAGCTTTCTTT. Amino acid sequence: CASSLDRGWTEAFF.

The chain links TRBV2 to TRBJ1-2, with D maybe TRBD1 (6 bases). CDR3 size: 14 residues. Germline V gives CDR1 SNHLY, CDR2 FYNNEI. V was clipped by 7 bases and J by 0 bases, with 12 bases between them. The CDR3 DNA is TGTGCCAGCAAGTTCGGACAGTCTAACTATGGCTACACCTTC. Amino acids: CASKFGQSNYGYTF.

This chain links TRBV30 with TRBJ1-5; D unclear. This CDR3 spans 15 amino acids. Germline CDR1 reads GTSNPN; CDR2 reads SVGIG (reference sequence). V was trimmed by 0 bases and J by 4 bases, leaving 13 bases between them. Here the CDR3 reads CAWSVRGLLNQPQHF. The CDR3 bases are TGTGCCTGGAGTGTACGTGGGCTCCTGAATCAGCCCCAGCATTTT.

V gene TRBV27 combines with J gene TRBJ2-1; D is unclear. V lost 5 bases to trimming and J lost 9 bases, with 8 bases between them. The CDR3 spans 11 residues. Germline V lookup: CDR1 MNHEY, CDR2 SMNVEV (reference sequence). The CDR3 here is CASSGSGEQFF. Written as DNA, the CDR3 is TGTGCCAGCAGTGGCTCTGGTGAGCAGTTCTTC.

The chain has TRBV6-5 and TRBJ2-1, with 10 positions matching TRBD1. V lost 6 bases and J lost 4; bases outside the gene matches: 9. The germline CDR1 and CDR2 sequences are MNHEY and SVGAGI. The CDR3 contains 16 residues. DNA for the CDR3: TGTGCCAGCAGATACATCCGGACAGGGGGATACAATGAGCAGTTCTTC. Its translation is CASRYIRTGGYNEQFF.

The chain recombines TRBV6-5 with TRBJ1-5; no reliable D call. Deletions cut 2 bases from V and 4 bases from J, with 9 bases between. CDR1 MNHEY and CDR2 SVGAGI come from the germline V gene. The CDR3 length is 14 residues. The CDR3 protein is CASSYKAGNQPQHF. In nucleotides, the CDR3 is TGTGCCAGCAGTTACAAGGCGGGTAATCAGCCCCAGCATTTT.

This clone was seen only once. The chain carries TRBV7-6 and TRBJ1-2; 9 bases line up with TRBD1. The CDR3 covers 16 residues. CDR1 and CDR2 (germline): SGHVS, FNYEAQ. V lost 1 base, J lost 0 bases, and 3 bases stayed unmatched. The CDR3 coding sequence is TGTGCCAGCAGCTTAGGGACAGGGGATGCTAACTATGGCTACACCTTC. It yields the protein CASSLGTGDANYGYTF.